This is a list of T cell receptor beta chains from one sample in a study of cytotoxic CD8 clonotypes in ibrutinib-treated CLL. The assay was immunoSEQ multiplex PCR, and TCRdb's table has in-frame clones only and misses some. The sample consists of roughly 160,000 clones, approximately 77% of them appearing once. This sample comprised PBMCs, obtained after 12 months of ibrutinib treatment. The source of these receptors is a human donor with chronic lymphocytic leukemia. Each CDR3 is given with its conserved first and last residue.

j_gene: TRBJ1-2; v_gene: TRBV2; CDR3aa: CASSEYQGGTF
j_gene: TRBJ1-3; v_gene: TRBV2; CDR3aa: CASSGQGAFGNTIYF
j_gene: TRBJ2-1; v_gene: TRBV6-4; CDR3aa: CASTPSAGVVEQFF
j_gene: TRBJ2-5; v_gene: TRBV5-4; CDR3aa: CASSGTGGEAQYF
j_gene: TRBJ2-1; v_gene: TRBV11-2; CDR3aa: CASSLTRVGEQFF
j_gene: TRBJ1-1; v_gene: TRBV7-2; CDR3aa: CASSTGQNTEAFF
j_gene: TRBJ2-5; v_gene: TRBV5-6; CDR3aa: CASSSARDRAQETQYF
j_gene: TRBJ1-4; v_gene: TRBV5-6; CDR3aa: CASSFEGANEKLFF
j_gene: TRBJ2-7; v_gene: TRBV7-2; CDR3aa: CASSLVSGSRYEQYF
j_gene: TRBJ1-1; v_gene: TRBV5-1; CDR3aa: CASSFRGDGGTEAFF
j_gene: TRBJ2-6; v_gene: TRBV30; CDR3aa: CAWRRTGASSGANVLTF
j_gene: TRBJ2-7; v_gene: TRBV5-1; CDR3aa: CASSSSETSYEQYF
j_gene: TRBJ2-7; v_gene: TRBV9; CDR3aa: CASSVGPYTPEQYF
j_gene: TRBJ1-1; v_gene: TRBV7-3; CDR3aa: CASSLGSPAGNTEAFF
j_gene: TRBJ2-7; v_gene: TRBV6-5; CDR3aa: CASSYSQATYEQYF
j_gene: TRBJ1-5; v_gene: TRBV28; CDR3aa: CASSQYSNQPQHF
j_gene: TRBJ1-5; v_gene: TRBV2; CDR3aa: CASASTQGANQPQHF
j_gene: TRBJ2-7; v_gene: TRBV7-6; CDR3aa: CASSLGTGTYEQYF